The T cell receptor beta chain under discussion was sequenced for a study of shared clonotypes between healthy human individuals. Overall study results and limits: Only blood was sampled, and tissue TCR repertoires likely differ from blood ones. The generation probabilities recorded for non-shared clonotypes fell below those of clonotypes shared by all four donors.

Deletions cut 5 bases from V and 7 bases from J, with 15 bases between. This CDR3 spans 15 amino acids. The V gene's germline CDR1 is MDHEN and CDR2 SYDVKM. The deep-level immunoSEQ assay was used. Per the authors' pipeline: ImmunoSEQ supplied junction-only sequences lacking quality scores, so filtering was different. Generated by immunoSEQ multiplex PCR, the TCRdb table keeps only in-frame clones and is missing some. The D gene and trimming were derived from the DNA, and the V and J assignments and clone size from that table. The sample records millions of clones, more than 80% being singletons. Worth noting for this clone: Its antigen is currently unknown.

This clonotype originated in a man younger than 35 in good health. The sequenced sample consisted of naive CD4+ T cells sorted from blood. The sample's subset: CD45RA+ positively selected. This chain connects TRBV28 to TRBJ1-6; possible D gene TRBD1, 5 bases. This chain's CDR3 is CASSDPRGGNSPLHF. The CDR3 nucleotides are TGTGCCAGCAGTGATCCCCGGGGGGGGAATTCACCCCTCCACTTT. Full variable domain (rest looked up from reference TRBV28 and TRBJ1-6): DVKVTQSSRYLVKRTGEKVFLECVQDMDHENMFWYRQDPGLGLRLIYFSYDVKMKEKGDIPEGYSVSREKKERFSLILESASTNQTSMYLCASSDPRGGNSPLHFGNGTRLTVT.